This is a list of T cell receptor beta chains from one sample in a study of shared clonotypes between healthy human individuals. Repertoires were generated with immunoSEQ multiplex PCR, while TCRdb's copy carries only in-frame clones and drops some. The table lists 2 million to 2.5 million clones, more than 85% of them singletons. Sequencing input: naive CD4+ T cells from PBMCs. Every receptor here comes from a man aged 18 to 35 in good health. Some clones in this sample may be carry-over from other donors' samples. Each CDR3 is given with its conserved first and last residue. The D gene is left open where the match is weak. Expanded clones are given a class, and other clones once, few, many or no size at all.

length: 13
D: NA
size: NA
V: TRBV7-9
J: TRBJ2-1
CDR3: CASSLGRHNEQFF
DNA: TGTGCCAGCAGCTTAGGCAGGCACAATGAGCAGTTCTTC

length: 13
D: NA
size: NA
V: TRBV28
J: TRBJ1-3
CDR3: CASTPGAGNTIYF
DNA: TGTGCTAGCACCCCTGGGGCCGGAAACACCATATATTTT

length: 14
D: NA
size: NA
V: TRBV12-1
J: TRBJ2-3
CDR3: CASSLGLAGGTQYF
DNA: TGTGCCAGCAGCCTGGGACTAGCGGGAGGTACGCAGTATTTT

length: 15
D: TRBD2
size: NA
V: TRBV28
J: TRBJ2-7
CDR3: CATLTSGRPTYEQYF
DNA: TGTGCCACCTTGACAAGCGGGAGGCCCACCTACGAGCAGTACTTC

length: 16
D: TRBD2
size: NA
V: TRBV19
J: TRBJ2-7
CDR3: CASSIVGGGSTYEQYF
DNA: TGTGCCAGTAGTATAGTTGGCGGCGGGAGCACCTACGAGCAGTACTTC

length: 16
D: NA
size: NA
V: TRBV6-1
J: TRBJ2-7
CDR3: CASSEAKGRSSYEQYF
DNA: TGTGCCAGCAGTGAAGCGAAGGGCAGGAGCTCCTACGAGCAGTACTTC

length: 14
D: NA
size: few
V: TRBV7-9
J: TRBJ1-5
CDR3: CASSRGGGNQPQHF
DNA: TGTGCCAGCAGCCGGGGGGGAGGCAATCAGCCCCAGCATTTT

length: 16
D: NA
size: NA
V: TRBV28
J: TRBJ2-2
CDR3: CASSVMGHANTGELFF
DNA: TGTGCCAGCAGCGTAATGGGACACGCGAACACCGGGGAGCTGTTTTTT

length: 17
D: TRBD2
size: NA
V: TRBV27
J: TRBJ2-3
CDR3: CASSLRLTSGSTDTQYF
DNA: TGTGCCAGCAGTTTACGCCTGACTAGCGGGAGCACAGATACGCAGTATTTT

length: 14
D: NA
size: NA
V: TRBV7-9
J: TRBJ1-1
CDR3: CASSQDPKTTEAFF
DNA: TGTGCCAGCAGCCAAGATCCTAAGACCACTGAAGCTTTCTTT

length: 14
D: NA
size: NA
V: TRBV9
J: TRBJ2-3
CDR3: CASSGRGPTDTQYF
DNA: TGTGCCAGCAGCGGACGGGGCCCCACAGATACGCAGTATTTT

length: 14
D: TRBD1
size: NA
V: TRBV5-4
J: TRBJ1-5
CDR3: CASSTDRGQSSQHF
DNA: TGTGCCAGCAGCACCGACAGGGGGCAGTCGTCCCAGCATTTT

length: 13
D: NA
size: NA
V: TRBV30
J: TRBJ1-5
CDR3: CAWSGSGIQPQHF
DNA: TGTGCCTGGAGTGGGTCGGGTATTCAGCCCCAGCATTTT

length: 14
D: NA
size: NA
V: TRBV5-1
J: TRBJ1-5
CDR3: CASSLGGSGQPQHF
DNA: TGCGCCAGCAGCTTGGGGGGCTCTGGTCAGCCCCAGCATTTT

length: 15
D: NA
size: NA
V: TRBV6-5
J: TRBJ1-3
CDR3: CASSATDISGNTIYF
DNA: TGTGCCAGCAGTGCGACGGACATCTCTGGAAACACCATATATTTT

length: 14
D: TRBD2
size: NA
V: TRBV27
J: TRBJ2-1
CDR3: CASKGTRFYNEQFF
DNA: TGTGCCAGCAAAGGGACTAGATTTTACAATGAGCAGTTCTTC

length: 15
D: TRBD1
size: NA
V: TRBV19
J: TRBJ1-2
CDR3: CASSSQGAGNYGYTF
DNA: TGTGCCAGTAGTTCACAGGGGGCCGGTAACTATGGCTACACCTTC

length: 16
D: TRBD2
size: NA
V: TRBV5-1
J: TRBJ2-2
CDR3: CASSLTSGRHTGELFF
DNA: TGCGCCAGCAGCTTGACCAGCGGGAGACACACCGGGGAGCTGTTTTTT

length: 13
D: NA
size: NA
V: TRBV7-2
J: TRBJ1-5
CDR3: CASSLRGDQPQHF
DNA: TGTGCCAGCAGCTTACGGGGGGACCAGCCCCAGCATTTT

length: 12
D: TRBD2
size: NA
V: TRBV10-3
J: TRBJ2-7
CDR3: CAISEASGVKYF
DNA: TGTGCCATCAGTGAGGCCAGCGGGGTAAAGTACTTC

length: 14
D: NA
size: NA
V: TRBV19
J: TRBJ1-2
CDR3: CASSPLGTDYGYTF
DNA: TGTGCCAGTAGTCCCCTTGGGACCGACTATGGCTACACCTTC

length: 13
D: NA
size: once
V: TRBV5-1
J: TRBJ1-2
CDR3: CASSPTPGEGYTF
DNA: TGCGCCAGCAGCCCAACCCCGGGTGAGGGCTACACCTTC

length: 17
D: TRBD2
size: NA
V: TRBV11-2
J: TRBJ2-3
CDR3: CASSPGRGGAGVDTQYF
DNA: TGTGCCAGCAGCCCGGGGCGGGGGGGTGCTGGGGTGGATACGCAGTATTTT

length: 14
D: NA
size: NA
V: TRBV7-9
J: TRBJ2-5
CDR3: CASSLRGGSETQYF
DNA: TGTGCCAGCAGCTTGCGTGGCGGATCAGAGACCCAGTACTTC

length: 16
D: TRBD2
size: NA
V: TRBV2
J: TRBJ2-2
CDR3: CASSDVGLANTGELFF
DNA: TGTGCCAGCAGTGACGTGGGACTAGCGAACACCGGGGAGCTGTTTTTT

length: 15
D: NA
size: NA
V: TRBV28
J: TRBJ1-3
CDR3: CASSSPSASGNTIYF
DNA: TGTGCCAGCAGTTCGCCCTCGGCCTCTGGAAACACCATATATTTT

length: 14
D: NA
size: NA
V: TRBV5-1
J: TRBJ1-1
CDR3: CASSLQGGVTEAFF
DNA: TGCGCCAGCAGCTTACAGGGTGGGGTGACTGAAGCTTTCTTT

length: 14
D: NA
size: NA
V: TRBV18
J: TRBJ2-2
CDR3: CASSPGGGTGELFF
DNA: TGTGCCAGCTCACCAGGAGGGGGCACCGGGGAGCTGTTTTTT

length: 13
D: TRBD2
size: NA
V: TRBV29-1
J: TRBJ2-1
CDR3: CSLSGRSYNEQFF
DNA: TGCAGCCTTAGCGGGAGGTCCTACAATGAGCAGTTCTTC

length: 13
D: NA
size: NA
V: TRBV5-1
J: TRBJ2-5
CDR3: CASSAGPQETQYF
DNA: TGCGCCAGCAGCGCAGGGCCCCAAGAGACCCAGTACTTC

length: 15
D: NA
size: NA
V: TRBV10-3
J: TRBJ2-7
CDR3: CAISRSRGSSYEQYF
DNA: TGTGCCATCAGCCGATCTCGGGGGAGCTCCTACGAGCAGTACTTC

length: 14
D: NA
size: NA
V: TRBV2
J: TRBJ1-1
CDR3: CASSDRAENTEAFF
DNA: TGTGCCAGCAGTGATCGCGCCGAGAACACTGAAGCTTTCTTT